This is a list of T cell receptor beta chains from one sample in a study of shared clonotypes between healthy human individuals. Libraries were prepared by immunoSEQ multiplex PCR; TCRdb keeps only in-frame clonotypes and omits some of them. This table has 800,000 or so clones, 96% appearing once. Sequencing was performed on naive CD8+ T cells sorted from blood. These TCRs come from a man aged 25-40 years in good health. Both conserved end residues are part of each CDR3. The D gene is left open where the match is weak. Size is stated for part of the rows, as once, few or many counts, or as a class when the clone is expanded.

TRBV7-9	.	TRBD1	TRBJ2-5	16	TGTGCCAGCAGCTTAGGTGGACAGGAGTTCCAAGAGACCCAGTACTTC	CASSLGGQEFQETQYF
TRBV29-1	.	TRBD2	TRBJ2-7	13	TGCAGCGTTGAAGGTTCGGGGGGGGCAGGCCGATACTTC	CSVEGSGGAGRYF
TRBV5-1	.	TRBD1	TRBJ1-4	14	TGCGCCAGCAGCTGGGGACAGGCGAATGAAAAACTGTTTTTT	CASSWGQANEKLFF
TRBV13	.	.	TRBJ2-1	16	TGTGCCAGCAGCTTAGAGGGGGAGGGGACCTACAATGAGCAGTTCTTC	CASSLEGEGTYNEQFF
TRBV5-1	.	.	TRBJ2-1	13	TGCGCCAGCAGCTTGTCCCCAGCGGATGAGCAGTTCTTC	CASSLSPADEQFF
TRBV30	.	.	TRBJ2-1	13	TGTGCCTGGAGTGTCGACGGCCCCGCAGAGCAGTTCTTC	CAWSVDGPAEQFF
TRBV29-1	once	.	TRBJ2-1	14	TGCAGCGTGGCTGAGCGAGGGACCTACAATGAGCAGTTCTTC	CSVAERGTYNEQFF
TRBV5-1	.	.	TRBJ1-1	14	TGCGCCAGCAGCAACATGGACAGCCACACTGAAGCTTTCTTT	CASSNMDSHTEAFF
TRBV4-1	.	.	TRBJ2-5	14	TGCGCCAGCAGCCGAGTATTGGGCCAAGAGACCCAGTACTTC	CASSRVLGQETQYF
TRBV7-7	.	TRBD1	TRBJ2-3	16	TGTGCTAGCAGCTTGGGACAGGGTCAGAACACAGATACGCAGTATTTT	CASSLGQGQNTDTQYF
TRBV6-6	.	.	TRBJ2-3	14	TGTGCCAGCAGTTACCTGACTAGCACAGATACGCAGTATTTT	CASSYLTSTDTQYF
TRBV15	.	TRBD1	TRBJ1-5	16	TGTGCCACCAGCAGCGGGGACAGCGATAGCAATCAGCCCCAGCATTTT	CATSSGDSDSNQPQHF
TRBV7-9	.	.	TRBJ2-7	13	TGTGCCAGCAGCCGGACGGAGACCTACGAGCAGTACTTC	CASSRTETYEQYF
TRBV5-1	.	.	TRBJ2-4	14	TGCGCCAGCAGCTTGGCCCGCTTAGAAAACATTCAGTACTTC	CASSLARLENIQYF
TRBV27	.	TRBD2	TRBJ2-7	21	TGTGCCAGCAGTCCCAACCCGTGGACAGGACCGGGACTAGCGGAATCCTACGAGCAGTACTTC	CASSPNPWTGPGLAESYEQYF
TRBV7-9	.	TRBD2	TRBJ2-1	16	TGTGCCAGCAGCTCGGGAGCGGGAGGGTTATACAATGAGCAGTTCTTC	CASSSGAGGLYNEQFF
TRBV9	.	.	TRBJ1-1	15	TGTGCCAGCAGCGTCGGCGGGATAAGCAACACTGAAGCTTTCTTT	CASSVGGISNTEAFF
TRBV15	.	.	TRBJ2-7	14	TGTGCCACCAGCACTCGGACAGTCTCCTACGAGCAGTACTTC	CATSTRTVSYEQYF
TRBV2	.	TRBD2	TRBJ2-7	19	TGTGCCAGCAGGGGATACTCCGGGACTAGCGGGACCCCCGGTTCCGAGCAGTACTTC	CASRGYSGTSGTPGSEQYF
TRBV11-2	.	.	TRBJ2-7	14	TGTGCCAGCAGCTTTGGACACGGATTGTACGAGCAGTACTTC	CASSFGHGLYEQYF
TRBV6-5	.	.	TRBJ1-1	15	TGTGCCAGCAGTTATGAAGGGGTTGGTTACACTGAAGCTTTCTTT	CASSYEGVGYTEAFF
TRBV2	.	TRBD1	TRBJ2-2	14	TGTGCCAGTATCGGGACAGAGAACACCGGGGAGCTGTTTTTT	CASIGTENTGELFF
TRBV9	.	.	TRBJ1-3	14	TGTGCCAGCAGCGGCAGGGACTCTGGAAACACCATATATTTT	CASSGRDSGNTIYF
TRBV7-9	.	TRBD1	TRBJ2-5	16	TGTGCCAGCAGCTTAGAAGTCAGGGGGCCGGGGGAGACCCAGTACTTC	CASSLEVRGPGETQYF
TRBV18	.	TRBD2	TRBJ2-5	20	TGTGCCAGCTCACCACCCTACTCTCCCGCTAGCGGGATAATTCAAGAGACCCAGTACTTC	CASSPPYSPASGIIQETQYF
TRBV10-3	.	.	TRBJ2-7	12	TGTGCCATCAGTGAGGGGGACTACGAGCAGTACTTC	CAISEGDYEQYF
TRBV11-3	.	.	TRBJ2-2	14	TGTGCCAGCAGCCCAGAAGGGGGCACCGGGGAGCTGTTTTTT	CASSPEGGTGELFF
TRBV7-9	.	.	TRBJ2-6	15	TGTGCCAGCAGCCCTCGGATCTCTGGGGCCAACGTCCTGACTTTC	CASSPRISGANVLTF
TRBV19	.	.	TRBJ2-2	13	TGTGCCACCGACTGGGGGCAGGGCGGGGAGCTGTTTTTT	CATDWGQGGELFF
TRBV7-9	.	.	TRBJ2-2	12	TGTGCCAGCAGCTTAGTATCCGTGGAGCTGTTTTTT	CASSLVSVELFF